This TCR beta chain is drawn from a study of metastatic and nonmetastatic thyroid tumors (dated by TCRdb to about 2020). Context from the whole study: For patients with malignant and with benign thyroid disease, the researchers compared repertoires between peripheral blood samples and tumor or nodule tissue samples.

Results and caveats for the whole study, not just this receptor: In both blood and tumor samples, malignant tumors were reported to have significantly higher TCR beta diversity than benign nodules.

No treatment had been received by any patient before thyroid surgery. Patient clinical samples collected from about 2012 to 2018 were retrospectively analysed using T-cell receptor beta sequencing. This clone has only one observation. Its antigen is unknown. No base quality information exists; no much larger clone differs at one position. A lone read is weak support. Library prep was done by PCR. The sequencer was an Illumina HiSeq 4000. High-throughput sequencing was used to profile the CDR3 region of the TCR beta-chain in every patient. As for the original processing: CDR3 differences across clinicopathological groups were used to build a classifier for discriminating distant-metastatic papillary thyroid cancer patients. The Shannon index was used to measure repertoire diversity, and the Morisita-Horn index was used to measure how similar tumor and blood repertoires were. TCRdb trimmed public reads at Q25 via fastp, called clones via MiXCR and kept in-frame beta chains. TCRdb assigned the V and J calls; the authors' analysis was not used. The sample has tens of thousands of clones on record, around a fifth of them singletons. The ten top clones hold approximately 16% of the sample.

The specimen sequenced was blood. The receptor was derived from a female donor with papillary thyroid cancer or a benign thyroid nodule (not recorded which). Some clones in this sample may be carry-over from other donors' samples.

For the CDR3, the sequence is CASSMNLAGVNYNEQFF. The nucleotides read TGTGCCAGTAGTATGAATCTAGCGGGAGTTAACTACAATGAGCAGTTCTTC. Rearrangement joined TRBV19 to TRBJ2-1; TRBD2 lines up with 10 middle nucleotides. The germline V gene encodes CDR1 LNHDA and CDR2 SQIVND (reference sequence). There are 17 amino acids in the CDR3, from cysteine to phenylalanine inclusive. Only the CDR3 part of the read is kept: 51 bases, read in frame from the first base. Here V drops 3 bases and J drops 3 bases, and the junction holds 8 bases not matched to any gene.